A selection of T cell receptor beta chains follows, all from one sample in a study of CD8+ T cells in alopecia areata. The protocol was immunoSEQ multiplex PCR, while the TCRdb copy is restricted to in-frame clones and leaves out a portion. The table includes 150,000 to 200,000 clones, roughly 64% detected once. This specimen consisted of CD8+ T cells sorted from blood, obtained at week 24, from a patient treated with tofacitinib. Source of these receptors: a human donor with alopecia areata. Each CDR3 is given with its conserved first and last residue. The D gene is left open where the match is weak. Clone size is not always given. Where it is, it says once, few, many or a class for expanded clones.

TRBD1	TRBV6-4	TRBJ2-3	.	CASSEGQDTDTQYF	TGTGCCAGCAGTGAGGGACAGGACACAGATACGCAGTATTTT
.	TRBV4-2	TRBJ2-7	.	CASSQERTHSYEQYF	TGTGCCAGCAGCCAAGAGCGGACGCATTCCTACGAGCAGTACTTC
.	TRBV27	TRBJ1-2	.	CASSKTVMGGYTF	TGTGCCAGCAGTAAAACCGTTATGGGAGGCTACACCTTC
.	TRBV6-5	TRBJ1-1	.	CASSYIGGTEAFF	TGTGCCAGCAGTTACATCGGGGGCACTGAAGCTTTCTTT
.	TRBV13	TRBJ2-7	.	CASSSSAYEQYF	TGTGCCAGCAGCTCGAGCGCCTACGAGCAGTACTTC
.	TRBV29-1	TRBJ1-1	.	CSVIARPRTNTEAFF	TGCAGCGTCATCGCGAGACCGAGGACCAACACTGAAGCTTTCTTT
TRBD1	TRBV29-1	TRBJ2-7	.	CSVEDRGLTGQVPEQYF	TGCAGCGTTGAAGATCGGGGACTTACGGGACAGGTCCCCGAGCAGTACTTC
.	TRBV30	TRBJ1-1	.	CAWSVRRIEAFF	TGTGCCTGGAGTGTCAGGAGGATTGAAGCTTTCTTT
.	TRBV7-9	TRBJ2-5	.	CASSLQGKQTQYF	TGTGCCAGCAGCCTGCAGGGGAAGCAGACCCAGTACTTC
.	TRBV15	TRBJ2-5	.	CATSRDLGTQYF	TGTGCCACCAGCAGAGATCTGGGGACCCAGTACTTC
.	TRBV28	TRBJ1-5	.	CASSFVFPRRHQPQHF	TGTGCCAGCAGTTTTGTTTTTCCGAGGCGGCATCAGCCCCAGCATTTT
.	TRBV13	TRBJ2-5	few	CASSHQETQYF	TGTGCCAGCAGCCACCAAGAGACCCAGTACTTC
.	TRBV29-1	TRBJ2-7	.	CSVHLVNSYEQYF	TGCAGCGTTCATCTAGTAAACTCCTACGAGCAGTACTTC
.	TRBV4-2	TRBJ2-7	.	CASSQDHAPGAYEQYF	TGTGCCAGCAGCCAAGACCACGCCCCGGGAGCATACGAGCAGTACTTC
.	TRBV5-1	TRBJ2-4	few	CASSSSLRDTFQYF	TGCGCCAGCAGCTCCTCCCTCCGGGACACCTTTCAGTACTTC
.	TRBV7-3	TRBJ2-3	.	CASSPHQGRVDTQYF	TGTGCCAGCAGCCCCCATCAGGGTAGGGTAGATACGCAGTATTTT
TRBD2	TRBV18	TRBJ2-7	.	CASSMGLSYEQYF	TGTGCCAGCTCGATGGGACTATCCTACGAGCAGTACTTC
.	TRBV4-2	TRBJ2-3	.	CASSLKPGGWDTQYF	TGTGCCAGCAGCCTTAAACCGGGGGGCTGGGATACGCAGTATTTT
.	TRBV9	TRBJ2-5	.	CASSVGDSKETQYF	TGTGCCAGCAGCGTAGGGGACTCAAAAGAGACCCAGTACTTC
.	TRBV4-1	TRBJ2-7	.	CASSQKQGNPSYEQYF	TGCGCCAGCAGCCAAAAGCAGGGAAATCCATCCTACGAGCAGTACTTC
TRBD1	TRBV12-5	TRBJ2-3	.	CASGASGTGLDTQYF	TGTGCTAGTGGTGCCTCCGGGACAGGGCTCGATACGCAGTATTTT
.	TRBV2	TRBJ1-2	few	CASSDDGMDYGYTF	TGTGCCAGCAGCGACGACGGGATGGACTATGGCTACACCTTC
.	TRBV4-1	TRBJ1-6	.	CASSQDSRGSYRGSPLHF	TGCGCCAGCAGCCAAGATTCGAGGGGGAGTTATAGGGGTTCACCCCTCCACTTT
.	TRBV15	TRBJ2-5	.	CATSRGSETQYF	TGTGCCACCAGCAGAGGCTCAGAGACCCAGTACTTC
TRBD1	TRBV29-1	TRBJ2-5	few	CSGEGALGWETQYF	TGCAGCGGAGAGGGGGCCTTGGGGTGGGAGACCCAGTACTTC
.	TRBV4-2	TRBJ1-1	.	CASTTTILNTEAFF	TGTGCCAGCACCACAACCATTCTGAACACTGAAGCTTTCTTT
.	TRBV9	TRBJ2-3	few	CASSVGGDTQYF	TGTGCCAGCAGCGTAGGAGGTGATACGCAGTATTTT
.	TRBV7-7	TRBJ2-3	.	CASSLVLRDTQYF	TGTGCTAGCAGCTTAGTCTTGAGGGATACGCAGTATTTT
.	TRBV19	TRBJ1-5	.	CASRKHNQPQHF	TGTGCCAGTAGGAAACACAATCAGCCCCAGCATTTT
TRBD1	TRBV2	TRBJ2-7	.	CAIPGQNSYEQYF	TGTGCCATACCGGGACAGAACTCCTACGAGCAGTACTTC
.	TRBV4-1	TRBJ1-5	few	CASSQVGGAKQPQHF	TGCGCCAGCAGCCAAGTTGGGGGGGCTAAACAGCCCCAGCATTTT
.	TRBV20-1	TRBJ2-7	.	CSAGGTYEQYF	TGCAGTGCGGGGGGAACCTACGAGCAGTACTTC
.	TRBV6-5	TRBJ2-7	few	CATSVAAAYEQYF	TGTGCCACTTCCGTGGCCGCCGCCTACGAGCAGTACTTC
TRBD1	TRBV14	TRBJ2-1	few	CASRDRGTYNEQFF	TGTGCCAGCAGGGACAGGGGAACCTACAATGAGCAGTTCTTC
.	TRBV7-3	TRBJ2-3	.	CASSLGTDTQYF	TGTGCCAGCAGCTTGGGCACAGATACGCAGTATTTT
.	TRBV6-5	TRBJ1-6	.	CASGGSPLHF	TGTGCCAGCGGAGGTTCACCCCTCCACTTT
TRBD1	TRBV15	TRBJ1-1	.	CATSRSPGGMVIPEAFF	TGTGCCACCAGCAGATCCCCAGGGGGAATGGTGATCCCTGAAGCTTTCTTT
.	TRBV11-2	TRBJ1-2	once	CASSSYLRGYTF	TGTGCCAGCAGCTCATATCTTCGGGGCTACACCTTC
TRBD2	TRBV6-5	TRBJ2-3	few	CASSFLAGGTTDTQYF	TGTGCCAGCAGTTTTCTAGCGGGGGGCACCACAGATACGCAGTATTTT
.	TRBV7-9	TRBJ1-2	.	CASSLGVGGYGYTF	TGTGCCAGCAGCTTAGGTGTAGGAGGCTATGGCTACACCTTC
TRBD1	TRBV7-9	TRBJ1-2	few	CASSSPIAGGTGYTF	TGTGCCAGCAGCTCACCTATCGCAGGGGGCACTGGCTACACCTTC
.	TRBV15	TRBJ1-5	.	CATSRTGPARSNQPQHF	TGTGCCACCAGCAGAACAGGGCCGGCTCGTAGCAATCAGCCCCAGCATTTT
.	TRBV7-2	TRBJ1-6	.	CASSEGNSPLHF	TGTGCCAGCAGCGAGGGAAATTCACCCCTCCACTTT
TRBD2	TRBV6-1	TRBJ2-3	.	CASSEARLAGGFTDTQYF	TGTGCCAGCAGTGAAGCGCGTCTAGCGGGGGGCTTCACAGATACGCAGTATTTT